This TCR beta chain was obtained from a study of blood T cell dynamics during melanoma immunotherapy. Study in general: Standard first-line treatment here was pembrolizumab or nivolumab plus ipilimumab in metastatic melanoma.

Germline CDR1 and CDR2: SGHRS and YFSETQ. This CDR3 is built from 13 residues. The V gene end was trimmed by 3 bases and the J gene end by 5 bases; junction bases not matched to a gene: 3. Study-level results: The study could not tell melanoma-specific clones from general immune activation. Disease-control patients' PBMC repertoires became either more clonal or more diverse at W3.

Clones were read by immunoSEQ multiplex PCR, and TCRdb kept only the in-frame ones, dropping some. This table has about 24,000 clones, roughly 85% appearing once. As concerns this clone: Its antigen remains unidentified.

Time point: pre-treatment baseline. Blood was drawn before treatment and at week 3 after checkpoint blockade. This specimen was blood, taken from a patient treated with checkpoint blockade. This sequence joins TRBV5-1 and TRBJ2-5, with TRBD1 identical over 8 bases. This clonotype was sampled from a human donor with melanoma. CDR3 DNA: TGCGCCAGCAGCTCCGGACAGGGCGAGACCCAGTACTTC. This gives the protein CASSSGQGETQYF. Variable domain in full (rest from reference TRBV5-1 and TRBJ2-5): KAGVTQTPRYLIKTRGQQVTLSCSPISGHRSVSWYQQTPGQGLQFLFEYFSETQRNKGNFPGRFSGRQFSNSRSEMNVSTLELGDSALYLCASSSGQGETQYFGPGTRLLVL.